One and the same sample provided the 20 T cell receptor beta chains below, sequenced in a study of immune cell composition in non-small cell lung cancer. TCRdb's table, derived via immunoSEQ multiplex PCR, lists solely in-frame clones and lacks some. The repertoire includes around 6,000 clones, about 77% of them detected once, and 7.3% sits in the top ten. The sample consisted of lung tumor tissue. The receptors were gathered from a human donor with non-small cell lung cancer.

The chain couples TRBV5-1 to TRBJ2-3, with 11 bases aligning to TRBD2. Unmatched junction bases numbered 6, after V lost 0 bases and J lost 0 bases. The CDR3 spans 18 residues. Germline assignment: CDR1 SGHRS and CDR2 YFSETQ. CDR3 amino acids: CASSLGGLAATSTDTQYF. The CDR3 DNA reads TGCGCCAGCAGCTTGGGGGGACTAGCGGCAACTAGCACAGATACGCAGTATTTT.

V is TRBV10-3 and J is TRBJ2-2; D is unresolved. The CDR3 length is 14 residues. Germline V gives CDR1 ENHRY, CDR2 SYGVKD. V lost 5 bases, J lost 5 bases, and 12 bases lay in between. The CDR3 spells CAISRESGTGELFF. The CDR3 DNA sequence: TGTGCCATCAGTCGAGAGTCGGGTACCGGGGAGCTGTTTTTT.

V usage is TRBV28 and J usage is TRBJ2-5; 9 nucleotides line up with TRBD1. There are 17 residues in the CDR3. Looked up from germline, CDR1 is MDHEN and CDR2 is SYDVKM. The V segment lost 5 bases and the J segment 6 bases; nucleotides outside the gene matches: 16. Here the CDR3 DNA reads TGTGCCAGCAGTCTTACCCCCCTGGACAGGGGAAGGAAGACCCAGTACTTC. Its translation is CASSLTPLDRGRKTQYF.

Only a few counts were recorded for this clone. CDR3 nucleotides: TGTGCCAGCAGTCCTTTGACAGGTTCTATCCACTTT. Translating it yields CASSPLTGSIHF. This chain uses TRBV27 with TRBJ1-6; tentative D call: TRBD1 (6 bases). The germline CDR1 and CDR2 sequences are MNHEY and SMNVEV (reference sequence). This CDR3 contains 12 residues. Trimming removed 5 bases at V and 17 bases at J, with 16 bases between.

The chain has TRBV9 and TRBJ2-2; D unresolved. The germline V gene encodes CDR1 SGDLS and CDR2 YYNGEE. Between the trimmed V and J ends, which lost 3 bases and 1 base, there was a span of 10 bases. CDR3 length: 15 residues. The CDR3 region is CASSARLKNTGELFF. DNA for the CDR3: TGTGCCAGCAGCGCCAGGCTTAAGAACACCGGGGAGCTGTTTTTT.

This clone appeared a few times. The rearrangement joins TRBV7-2 to TRBJ2-7; TRBD1 agrees at 8 bases. The V gene end was trimmed by 5 bases and the J gene end by 3 bases; junction bases not matched to a gene: 6. This CDR3 comprises 14 residues. Per germline, CDR1 SGHTA and CDR2 FQGNSA. The CDR3 sequence: CASSQFTGGYEQYF. CDR3 nucleotide sequence: TGTGCCAGCAGCCAGTTTACAGGGGGCTACGAGCAGTACTTC.

This sequence joins TRBV7-8 and TRBJ2-7, with 10 bases lining up with TRBD1. This CDR3 is 15 amino acids long. Losses at the gene ends were 4 bases for V and 1 base for J; bases not matched to a gene: 4. Germline assignment: CDR1 SGHVS and CDR2 FQNEAQ. The CDR3 DNA sequence: TGTGCCAGCAGCTACGGACAGGGGGAGTCCTACGAGCAGTACTTC. The encoded protein is CASSYGQGESYEQYF. The full variable domain, rest sourced from reference TRBV7-8 and TRBJ2-7, is GAGVSQSPRYKVAKRGQDVALRCDPISGHVSLFWYQQALGQGPEFLTYFQNEAQLDKSGLPSDRFFAERPEGSVSTLKIQRTQQEDSAVYLCASSYGQGESYEQYFGPGTRLTVT.

The rearrangement joins TRBV7-3 to TRBJ2-1; 9 nucleotides align to TRBD2. Trimming at V came to 0 bases and at J to 9 bases, leaving 6 bases not matched to a gene. The CDR3 is made up of 15 amino acids. Germline V gene lookup returns CDR1 SGHTA and CDR2 FQGTGA. DNA for the CDR3: TGTGCCAGCAGCTTAACGCGGGGGGGGCCCACTGAGCAGTTCTTC. It encodes CASSLTRGGPTEQFF.

The chain combines TRBV19 with TRBJ1-3, with D maybe TRBD1 (6 bases). Looked up from germline, CDR1 is LNHDA and CDR2 is SQIVND (reference sequence). The CDR3 runs to 14 residues. V was shortened by 4 bases and J by 4 bases, with 11 bases between the two germline ends. The CDR3 loop is CASSSTGTGNTIYF. The DNA of the CDR3 is TGTGCCAGTAGTAGCACAGGGACGGGAAACACCATATATTTT.

CDR3 amino acids: CASSQGQGTFF. The DNA of the CDR3 is TGTGCCAGCAGTCAGGGACAGGGGACGTTCTTC. J is TRBJ2-1 and V is TRBV6-5; 10 bases fit TRBD1. V trimming: 5 bases; J trimming: 15 bases; junction bases outside the gene matches: 4. The CDR3 is 11 residues long. The germline gives CDR1 MNHEY, CDR2 SVGAGI.

The V gene is TRBV18, the J gene TRBJ1-1, with D possibly matching TRBD1 (6 bases). This CDR3 spans 18 amino acids. V was cut by 4 bases and J by 0 bases, with 21 bases left in between. Germline CDR1 and CDR2: KGHSH and LQKENI. The CDR3, as DNA: TGTGCCAGCTCACGAACTGGGGATACTCAGGGGATGAACACTGAAGCTTTCTTT. This translates into CASSRTGDTQGMNTEAFF.

V and J are TRBV5-4 and TRBJ1-3; no firm D call. Germline V gene lookup returns CDR1 SGHNT and CDR2 YYREEE (reference sequence). With 2 bases removed from V and 0 bases from J, the gap between germline ends came to 3 bases. The CDR3 loop spans 13 amino acids. CDR3 in amino acids: CASSFSSGNTIYF. Written as DNA, the CDR3 is TGTGCCAGCAGCTTTAGCTCTGGAAACACCATATATTTT.

The chain couples TRBV14 to TRBJ1-1, with D unresolved. CDR1 is SGHDN, CDR2 FVKESK, per germline. Trimming removed 0 bases at V and 1 base at J, with 6 bases between. The CDR3 totals 14 residues. The CDR3 protein is CASSQESGNTEAFF. CDR3 nucleotides: TGTGCCAGCAGCCAAGAGAGTGGGAACACTGAAGCTTTCTTT.

The DNA for the CDR3 is TGCGCCAGCAGCGCGCGCCCGGAAAGGTTAGGGGACAGGGGAGGCAATGAGCAGTTCTTC. It encodes CASSARPERLGDRGGNEQFF. The V gene is TRBV5-1, the J gene TRBJ2-1; TRBD1 agrees at 10 bases. The CDR3 totals 20 residues. The germline V gene encodes CDR1 SGHRS and CDR2 YFSETQ. Germline trimming cut 4 bases from V and 6 bases from J; bases unmatched to any gene: 22.

This rearrangement joins TRBV18 to TRBJ1-2; 11 bases are shared with TRBD1. Germline V gene lookup returns CDR1 KGHSH and CDR2 LQKENI. This CDR3 comprises 14 residues. J was trimmed by 5 bases and V by 5 bases; bases with no gene match: 4. CDR3 bases: TGTGCCAGCTCAGGACAGGGGGCAGGATATGGCTACACCTTC. This codes for CASSGQGAGYGYTF.

The rearrangement uses TRBV29-1 and TRBJ1-1; D is unclear. The germline gives CDR1 SQVTM, CDR2 ANQGSEA. CDR3 length: 13 amino acids. Written as DNA, the CDR3 is TGCTCCAGCCAGGATGAAATGAACACTGAAGCTTTCTTT. It codes for CSSQDEMNTEAFF. Full variable domain (remainder filled in from reference TRBV29-1 and TRBJ1-1): SAVISQKPSRDICQRGTSLTIQCQVDSQVTMMFWYRQQPGQSLTLIATANQGSEATYESGFVIDKFPISRPNLTFSTLTVSNMSPEDSSIYLCSSQDEMNTEAFFGQGTRLTVV.

J is TRBJ2-7 and V is TRBV4-1; D is undetermined. This CDR3 has 14 residues. From germline, CDR1 is MGHRA and CDR2 YSYEKL. Trimming removed 2 bases at V and 2 bases at J, with 10 bases between. The CDR3: CASSQSYRTYEQYF. The CDR3 DNA is TGCGCCAGCAGCCAATCCTACAGAACCTACGAGCAGTACTTC.

The chain uses TRBV11-2 and TRBJ1-6; 8 bases are shared with TRBD1. The CDR3 contains 15 residues. In germline, CDR1 is SGHAT, CDR2 FQNNGV. V was pared by 6 bases and J by 3 bases, with 4 bases of the junction left unmatched. CDR3 nucleotide sequence: TGTGCCAGCAGGTCCGGGACAGGCTATAATTCACCCCTCCACTTT. Protein product: CASRSGTGYNSPLHF.

J is TRBJ1-2 and V is TRBV18, with a possible D match to TRBD1 (6 bases). Germline V gene lookup returns CDR1 KGHSH and CDR2 LQKENI. The CDR3 loop spans 14 amino acids. Trimming removed 3 bases from V and 8 bases from J, with 16 bases in between. Written as DNA, the CDR3 is TGTGCCAGCTCACCCCCCACAGGGACCTGGGGCTACACCTTC. As protein: CASSPPTGTWGYTF.

The genes are TRBV10-2 and TRBJ1-4; 7 bases line up with TRBD1. With 7 bases clipped from V and 6 bases from J, the junction kept 5 bases outside the gene matches. This CDR3 region has 13 residues. The germline V gene encodes CDR1 WSHSY and CDR2 SAAADI. CDR3 nucleotide sequence: TGCGCCAGCACCAGGGGGGATGATGAAAAACTGTTTTTT. It encodes CASTRGDDEKLFF.